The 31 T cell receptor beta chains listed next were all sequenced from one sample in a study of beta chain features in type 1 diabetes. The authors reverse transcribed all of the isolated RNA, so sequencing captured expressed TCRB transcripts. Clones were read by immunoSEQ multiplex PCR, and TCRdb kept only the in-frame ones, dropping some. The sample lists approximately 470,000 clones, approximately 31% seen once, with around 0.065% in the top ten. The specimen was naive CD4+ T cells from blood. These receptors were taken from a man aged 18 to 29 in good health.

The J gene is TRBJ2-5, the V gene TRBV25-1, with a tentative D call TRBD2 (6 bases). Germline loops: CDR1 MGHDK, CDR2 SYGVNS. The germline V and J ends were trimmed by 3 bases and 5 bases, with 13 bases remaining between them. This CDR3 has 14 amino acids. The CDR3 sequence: CASSDPPGAETQYF. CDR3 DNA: TGTGCCAGCAGTGACCCGCCGGGAGCTGAGACCCAGTACTTC.

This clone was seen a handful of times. CDR3 nucleotides: TGCAGTGCTAGAGATGGACGCCAGCAGTTCTTC. Translation gives CSARDGRQQFF. The V and J genes are TRBV20-1 and TRBJ2-1; no firm D call. CDR3 length: 11 amino acids. Trimming took off 0 bases at V and 11 bases at J, with 8 bases between the two ends. CDR1 and CDR2 (germline): DFQATT, SNEGSKA (reference sequence).

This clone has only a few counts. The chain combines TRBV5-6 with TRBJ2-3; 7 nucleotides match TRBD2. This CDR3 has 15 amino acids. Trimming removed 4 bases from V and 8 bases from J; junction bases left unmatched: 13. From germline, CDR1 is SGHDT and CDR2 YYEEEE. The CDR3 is CASSGEGREGTTQYF. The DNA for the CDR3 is TGTGCCAGCAGCGGGGAGGGACGGGAAGGGACTACGCAGTATTTT.

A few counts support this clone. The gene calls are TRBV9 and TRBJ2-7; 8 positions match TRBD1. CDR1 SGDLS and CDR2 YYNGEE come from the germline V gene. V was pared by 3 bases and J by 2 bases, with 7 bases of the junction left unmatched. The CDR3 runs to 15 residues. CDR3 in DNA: TGTGCCAGCAGCGCTCACCCGGGACAGGCCTACGAGCAGTACTTC. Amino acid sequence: CASSAHPGQAYEQYF. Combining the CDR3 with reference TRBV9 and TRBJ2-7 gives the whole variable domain DSGVTQTPKHLITATGQRVTLRCSPRSGDLSVYWYQQSLDQGLQFLIQYYNGEERAKGNILERFSAQQFPDLHSELNLSSLELGDSALYFCASSAHPGQAYEQYFGPGTRLTVT.

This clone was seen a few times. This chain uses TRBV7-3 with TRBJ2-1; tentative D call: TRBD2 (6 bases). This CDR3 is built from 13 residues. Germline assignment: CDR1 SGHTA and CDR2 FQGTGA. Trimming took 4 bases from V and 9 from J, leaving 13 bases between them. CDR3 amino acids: CASSSSVEVEQFF. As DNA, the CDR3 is TGTGCCAGCAGCTCTAGCGTGGAGGTTGAGCAGTTCTTC.

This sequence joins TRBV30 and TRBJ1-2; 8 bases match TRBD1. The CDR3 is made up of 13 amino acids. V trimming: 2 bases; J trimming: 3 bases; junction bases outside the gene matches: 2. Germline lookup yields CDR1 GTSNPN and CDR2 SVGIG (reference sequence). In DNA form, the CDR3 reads TGTGCCTGGAGTCCGGACAGGGACTATGGCTACACCTTC. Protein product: CAWSPDRDYGYTF.

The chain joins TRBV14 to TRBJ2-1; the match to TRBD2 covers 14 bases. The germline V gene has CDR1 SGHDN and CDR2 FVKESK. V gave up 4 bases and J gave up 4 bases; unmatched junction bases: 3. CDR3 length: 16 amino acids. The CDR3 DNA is TGTGCCAGCAGCCCCCGACTAGCGGGGGGGTACAATGAGCAGTTCTTC. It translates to CASSPRLAGGYNEQFF.

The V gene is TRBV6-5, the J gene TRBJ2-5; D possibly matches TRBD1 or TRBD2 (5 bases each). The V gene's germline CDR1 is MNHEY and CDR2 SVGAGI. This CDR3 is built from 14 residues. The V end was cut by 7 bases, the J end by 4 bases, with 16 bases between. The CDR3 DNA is TGTGCCAGCAACACGGGCTGGGGGAGAGAGACCCAGTACTTC. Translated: CASNTGWGRETQYF.

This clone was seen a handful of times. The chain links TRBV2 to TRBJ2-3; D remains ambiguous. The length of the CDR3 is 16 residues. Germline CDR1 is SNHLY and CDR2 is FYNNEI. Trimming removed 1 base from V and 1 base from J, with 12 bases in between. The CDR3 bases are TGTGCCAGCAGTGAAGGAGCCCTTGGCCGCACAGATACGCAGTATTTT. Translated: CASSEGALGRTDTQYF. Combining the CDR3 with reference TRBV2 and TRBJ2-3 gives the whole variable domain EPEVTQTPSHQVTQMGQEVILRCVPISNHLYFYWYRQILGQKVEFLVSFYNNEISEKSEIFDDQFSVERPDGSNFTLKIRSTKLEDSAMYFCASSEGALGRTDTQYFGPGTRLTVL.

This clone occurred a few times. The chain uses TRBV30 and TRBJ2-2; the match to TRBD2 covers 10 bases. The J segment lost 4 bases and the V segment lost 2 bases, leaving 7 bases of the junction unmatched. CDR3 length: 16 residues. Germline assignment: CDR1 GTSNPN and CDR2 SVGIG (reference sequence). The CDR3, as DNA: TGTGCCTGGAGTCCTGGGACTAGCGCTGTCACCGGGGAGCTGTTTTTT. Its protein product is CAWSPGTSAVTGELFF.

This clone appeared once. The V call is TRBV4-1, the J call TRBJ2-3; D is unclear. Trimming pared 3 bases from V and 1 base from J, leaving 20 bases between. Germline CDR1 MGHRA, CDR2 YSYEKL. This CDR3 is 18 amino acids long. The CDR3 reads CASSQVGRLLTRTDTQYF. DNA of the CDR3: TGCGCCAGCAGCCAGGTCGGGCGGTTGTTGACGCGCACAGATACGCAGTATTTT.

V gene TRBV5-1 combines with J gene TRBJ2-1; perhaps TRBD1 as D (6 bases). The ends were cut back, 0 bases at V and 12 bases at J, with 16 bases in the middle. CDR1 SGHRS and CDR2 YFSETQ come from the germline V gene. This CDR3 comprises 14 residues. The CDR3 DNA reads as TGCGCCAGCAGCTTGGAAAGCCGACAGGCGGGGCAGTTCTTC. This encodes CASSLESRQAGQFF. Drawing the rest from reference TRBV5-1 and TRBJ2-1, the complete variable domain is KAGVTQTPRYLIKTRGQQVTLSCSPISGHRSVSWYQQTPGQGLQFLFEYFSETQRNKGNFPGRFSGRQFSNSRSEMNVSTLELGDSALYLCASSLESRQAGQFFGPGTRLTVL.

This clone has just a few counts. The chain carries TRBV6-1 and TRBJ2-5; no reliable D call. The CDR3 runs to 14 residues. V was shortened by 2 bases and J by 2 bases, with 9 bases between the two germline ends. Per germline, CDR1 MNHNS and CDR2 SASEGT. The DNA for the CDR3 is TGTGCCAGCAGTGAAAGTACCCTGCAAGAGACCCAGTACTTC. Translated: CASSESTLQETQYF.

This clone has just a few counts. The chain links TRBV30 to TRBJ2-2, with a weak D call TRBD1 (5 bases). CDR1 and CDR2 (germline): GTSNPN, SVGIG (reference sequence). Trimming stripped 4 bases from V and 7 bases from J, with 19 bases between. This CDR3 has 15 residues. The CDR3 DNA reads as TGTGCCTGGACCCGTTTCCCCCAGCAGGGCGGGGAGCTGTTTTTT. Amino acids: CAWTRFPQQGGELFF.

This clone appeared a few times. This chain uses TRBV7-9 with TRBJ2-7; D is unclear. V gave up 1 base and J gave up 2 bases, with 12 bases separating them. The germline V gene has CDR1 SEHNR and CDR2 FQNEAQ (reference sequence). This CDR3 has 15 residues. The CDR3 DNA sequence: TGTGCCAGCAGCTTAGAGCCGGGCAGACCCTACGAGCAGTACTTC. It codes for CASSLEPGRPYEQYF. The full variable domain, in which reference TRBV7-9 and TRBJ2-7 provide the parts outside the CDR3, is DTGVSQNPRHKITKRGQNVTFRCDPISEHNRLYWYRQTLGQGPEFLTYFQNEAQLEKSRLLSDRFSAERPKGSFSTLEIQRTEQGDSAMYLCASSLEPGRPYEQYFGPGTRLTVT.

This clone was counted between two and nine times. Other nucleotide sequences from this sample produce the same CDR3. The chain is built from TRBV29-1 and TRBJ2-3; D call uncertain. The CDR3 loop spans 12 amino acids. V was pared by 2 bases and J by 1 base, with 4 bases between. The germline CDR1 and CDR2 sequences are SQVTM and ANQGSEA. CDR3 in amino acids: CSVEQGTDTQYF. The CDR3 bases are TGCAGCGTTGAACAGGGCACAGATACGCAGTATTTT.

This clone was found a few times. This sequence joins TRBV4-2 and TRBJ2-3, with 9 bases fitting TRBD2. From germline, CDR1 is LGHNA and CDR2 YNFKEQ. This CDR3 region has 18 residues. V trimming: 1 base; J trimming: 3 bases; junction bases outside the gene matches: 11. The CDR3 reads CASSQVILPGLATDTQYF. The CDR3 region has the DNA TGTGCCAGCAGCCAAGTGATTTTACCGGGACTAGCAACAGATACGCAGTATTTT.

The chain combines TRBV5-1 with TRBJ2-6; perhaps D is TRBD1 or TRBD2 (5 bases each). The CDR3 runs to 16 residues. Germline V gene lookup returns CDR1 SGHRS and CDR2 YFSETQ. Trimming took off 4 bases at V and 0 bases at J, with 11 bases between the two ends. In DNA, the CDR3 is TGCGCCAGCAGCCCGGGACCGAGCTCTGGGGCCAACGTCCTGACTTTC. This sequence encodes CASSPGPSSGANVLTF.

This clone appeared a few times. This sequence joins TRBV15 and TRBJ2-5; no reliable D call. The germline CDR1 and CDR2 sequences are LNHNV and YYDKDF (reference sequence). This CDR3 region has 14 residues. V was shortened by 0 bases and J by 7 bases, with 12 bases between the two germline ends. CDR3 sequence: CATSREIYPSTQYF. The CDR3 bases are TGTGCCACCAGCAGAGAAATTTACCCCTCGACCCAGTACTTC.

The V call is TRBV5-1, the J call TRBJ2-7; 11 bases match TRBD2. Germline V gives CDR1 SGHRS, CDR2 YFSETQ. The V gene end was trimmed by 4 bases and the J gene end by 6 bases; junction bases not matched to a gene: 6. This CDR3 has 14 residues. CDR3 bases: TGCGCCAGCAGCCCACTAGCGGGAGAGGTCGAGCAGTACTTC. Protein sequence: CASSPLAGEVEQYF.

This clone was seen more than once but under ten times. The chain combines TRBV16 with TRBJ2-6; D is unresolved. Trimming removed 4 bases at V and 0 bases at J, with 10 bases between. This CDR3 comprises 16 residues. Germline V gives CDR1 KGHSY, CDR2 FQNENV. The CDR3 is CASSPMTGSGANVLTF. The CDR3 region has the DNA TGTGCCAGCAGCCCCATGACTGGCTCTGGGGCCAACGTCCTGACTTTC. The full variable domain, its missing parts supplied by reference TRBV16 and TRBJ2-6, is GEEVAQTPKHLVRGEGQKAKLYCAPIKGHSYVFWYQQVLKNEFKFLISFQNENVFDETGMPKERFSAKCLPNSPCSLEIQATKLEDSAVYFCASSPMTGSGANVLTFGAGSRLTVL.

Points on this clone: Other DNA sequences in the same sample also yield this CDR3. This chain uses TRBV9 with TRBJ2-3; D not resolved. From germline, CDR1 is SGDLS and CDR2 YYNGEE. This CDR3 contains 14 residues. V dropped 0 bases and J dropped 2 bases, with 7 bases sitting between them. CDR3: CASSVAQITDTQYF. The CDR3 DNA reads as TGTGCCAGCAGCGTAGCGCAGATCACAGATACGCAGTATTTT. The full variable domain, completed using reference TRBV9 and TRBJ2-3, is DSGVTQTPKHLITATGQRVTLRCSPRSGDLSVYWYQQSLDQGLQFLIQYYNGEERAKGNILERFSAQQFPDLHSELNLSSLELGDSALYFCASSVAQITDTQYFGPGTRLTVL.

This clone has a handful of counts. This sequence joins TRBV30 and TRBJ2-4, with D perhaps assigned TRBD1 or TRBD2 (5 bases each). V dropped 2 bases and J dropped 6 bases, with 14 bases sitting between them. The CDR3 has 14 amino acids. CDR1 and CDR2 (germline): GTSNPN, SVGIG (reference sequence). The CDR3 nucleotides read TGTGCCTGGAGTCCGGGGCCCTCTAGAAACATTCAGTACTTC. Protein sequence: CAWSPGPSRNIQYF.

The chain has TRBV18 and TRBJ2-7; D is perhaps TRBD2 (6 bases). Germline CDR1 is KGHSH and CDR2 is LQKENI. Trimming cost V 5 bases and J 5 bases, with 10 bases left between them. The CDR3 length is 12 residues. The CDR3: CASSAVADEQYF. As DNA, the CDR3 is TGTGCCAGCTCAGCGGTAGCGGACGAGCAGTACTTC.

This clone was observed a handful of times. CDR3 region: CASARGTSSYNEQFF. The CDR3 coding sequence is TGTGCTAGTGCCCGGGGGACTAGCTCCTACAATGAGCAGTTCTTC. V and J are TRBV12-5 and TRBJ2-1, with 8 bases aligning to TRBD2. The CDR3 is 15 residues long. V was pared by 7 bases and J by 0 bases, with 5 bases of the junction left unmatched. Per the germline V gene, CDR1 is LGHNT and CDR2 is FRNRAP.

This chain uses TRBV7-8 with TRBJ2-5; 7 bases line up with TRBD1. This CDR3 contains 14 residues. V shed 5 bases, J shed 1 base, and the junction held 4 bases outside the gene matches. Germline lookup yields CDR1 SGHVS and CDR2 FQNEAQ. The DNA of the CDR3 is TGTGCCAGCAGCCCAAGGACAGGCCAAGAGACCCAGTACTTC. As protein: CASSPRTGQETQYF.

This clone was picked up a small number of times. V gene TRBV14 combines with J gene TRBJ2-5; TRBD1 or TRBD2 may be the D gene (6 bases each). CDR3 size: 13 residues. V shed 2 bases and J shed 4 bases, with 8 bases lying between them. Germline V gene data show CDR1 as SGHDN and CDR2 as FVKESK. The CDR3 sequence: CASSQRGPETQYF. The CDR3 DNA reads TGTGCCAGCAGCCAACGGGGGCCAGAGACCCAGTACTTC.

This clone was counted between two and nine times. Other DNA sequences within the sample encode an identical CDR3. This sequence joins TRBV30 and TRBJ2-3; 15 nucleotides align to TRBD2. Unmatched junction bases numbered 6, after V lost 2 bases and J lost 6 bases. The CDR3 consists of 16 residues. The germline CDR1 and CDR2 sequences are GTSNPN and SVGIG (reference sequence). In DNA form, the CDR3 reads TGTGCCTGGAGTCCGGGACTAGCGGGAGGACCGGATACGCAGTATTTT. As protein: CAWSPGLAGGPDTQYF.

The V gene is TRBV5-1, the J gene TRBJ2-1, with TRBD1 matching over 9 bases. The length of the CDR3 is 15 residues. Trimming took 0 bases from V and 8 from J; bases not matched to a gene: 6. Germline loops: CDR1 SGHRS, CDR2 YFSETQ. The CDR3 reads CASSLGTGVWDEQFF. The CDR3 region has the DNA TGCGCCAGCAGCTTGGGGACAGGGGTCTGGGATGAGCAGTTCTTC.

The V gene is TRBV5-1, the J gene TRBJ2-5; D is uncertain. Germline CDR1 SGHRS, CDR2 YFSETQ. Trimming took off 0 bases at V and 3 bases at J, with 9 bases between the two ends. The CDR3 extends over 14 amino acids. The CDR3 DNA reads TGCGCCAGCAGCTTGGGAGAAGCTAAAGAGACCCAGTACTTC. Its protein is CASSLGEAKETQYF.

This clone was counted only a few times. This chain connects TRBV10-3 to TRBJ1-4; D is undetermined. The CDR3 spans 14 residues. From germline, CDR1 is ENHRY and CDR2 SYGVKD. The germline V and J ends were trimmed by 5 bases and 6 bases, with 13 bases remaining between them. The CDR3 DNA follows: TGTGCCATCAGTTCTGGTGGGGTTGATGAAAAACTGTTTTTT. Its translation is CAISSGGVDEKLFF.